This T cell receptor beta chain stems from a study of blood T cells in healthy people across ages. Primed by a sample-barcoded 5' primer and a J-beta primer mix, a second PCR proceeded for about 7 to 11 cycles. Tagging of each cDNA molecule was performed by a template-switch adaptor with 12 random nucleotides. In TCRdb, the 5' RACE reads were re-called with MiXCR into one record per CDR3 protein. The sample shows nearly 1 million distinct CDR3 sequences, just over 50% of them seen only once. This clonotype showed up just once. The ends lost 6 bases at V and 5 bases at J; junction bases unmatched: 10. This CDR3 is 14 amino acids long. Germline-derived CDR1 and CDR2 are DFQATT and SNEGSKA (reference sequence).

The sequence was collected from a woman aged 55 to 70 in good health. Sequencing input: blood. The chain joins TRBV20-1 to TRBJ2-1; 7 nucleotides agree with TRBD1. The CDR3 protein is CSAIRDSGDNEQFF. CDR3 nucleotide sequence: TGCAGTGCCATCCGGGACAGCGGAGACAATGAGCAGTTCTTC.